The sequence of this T cell receptor beta chain was determined in a study of blood T cell repertoires in COVID-19. Overall study: Material from acute and convalescent COVID-19 was sourced from the United States, Italy and Spain. In each case, the material was cDNA or gDNA derived from T cells, B-cell-depleted T cells, or PBMCs.

Per the original data handling: Amplification of reference gene primers was used by the study to estimate nucleated cell counts. Assay: immunoSEQ multiplex PCR; the TCRdb copy retains only in-frame clones and omits some. The DNA was the basis for D and trimming; V, J and clone size are from that table. The sample includes around 68,000 clones, roughly three quarters of them seen just once. The CDR3 totals 12 residues. Trimming cost V 7 bases and J 1 base, with 10 bases left between them. Germline assignment: CDR1 SQVTM and CDR2 ANQGSEA. The V call is TRBV29-1, the J call TRBJ2-5; weak D call: TRBD1 (6 bases). Material for sequencing was peripheral blood. The origin of this receptor is a human donor in a cohort sampled during active COVID-19. The chain's CDR3 is CSAGHLQETQYF. The CDR3 DNA follows: TGCAGCGCGGGACACCTCCAAGAGACCCAGTACTTC. Based on the CDR3 plus reference TRBV29-1 and TRBJ2-5, the full variable domain is SAVISQKPSRDICQRGTSLTIQCQVDSQVTMMFWYRQQPGQSLTLIATANQGSEATYESGFVIDKFPISRPNLTFSTLTVSNMSPEDSSIYLCSAGHLQETQYFGPGTRLLVL.